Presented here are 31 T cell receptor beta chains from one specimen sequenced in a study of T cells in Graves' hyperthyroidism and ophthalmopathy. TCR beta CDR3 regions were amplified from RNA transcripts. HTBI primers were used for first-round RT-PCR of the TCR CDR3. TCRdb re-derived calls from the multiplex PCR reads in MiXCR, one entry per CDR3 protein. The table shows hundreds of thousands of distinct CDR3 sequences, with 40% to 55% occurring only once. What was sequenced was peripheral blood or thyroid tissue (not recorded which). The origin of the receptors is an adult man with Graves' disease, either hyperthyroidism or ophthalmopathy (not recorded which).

The CDR3 DNA is TGTGCCAGCAGCCCAGCCGGGACATTTATGGGCTACACCTTC. Translation gives CASSPAGTFMGYTF. This chain joins TRBV10-3 and TRBJ1-2; weak D call: TRBD1 (6 bases). Germline V gene data show CDR1 as ENHRY and CDR2 as SYGVKD. This CDR3 region has 14 residues. V was shortened by 10 bases and J by 8 bases, with 23 bases between the two germline ends.

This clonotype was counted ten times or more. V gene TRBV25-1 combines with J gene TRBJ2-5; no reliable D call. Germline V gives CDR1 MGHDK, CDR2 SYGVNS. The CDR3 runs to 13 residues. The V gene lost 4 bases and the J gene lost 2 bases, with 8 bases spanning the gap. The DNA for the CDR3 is TGTGCCAGCAGTGCTCCAAATCAAGAGACCCAGTACTTC. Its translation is CASSAPNQETQYF. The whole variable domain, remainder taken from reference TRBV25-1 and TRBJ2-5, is EADIYQTPRYLVIGTGKKITLECSQTMGHDKMYWYQQDPGMELHLIHYSYGVNSTEKGDLSSESTVSRIRTEHFPLTLESARPSHTSQYLCASSAPNQETQYFGPGTRLLVL.

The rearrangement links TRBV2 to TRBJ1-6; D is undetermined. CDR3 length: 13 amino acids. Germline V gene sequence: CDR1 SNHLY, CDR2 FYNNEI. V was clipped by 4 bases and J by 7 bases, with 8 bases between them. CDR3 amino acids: CASSGAPNSPLHF. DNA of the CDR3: TGTGCCAGCAGTGGAGCACCAAATTCACCCCTCCACTTT.

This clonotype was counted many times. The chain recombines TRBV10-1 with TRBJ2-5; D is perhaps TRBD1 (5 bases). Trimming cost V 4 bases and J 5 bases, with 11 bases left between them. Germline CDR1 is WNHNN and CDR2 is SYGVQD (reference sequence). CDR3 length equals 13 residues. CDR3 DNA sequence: TGCGCCAGCAGTGGACAGCCCTGGGAGACCCAGTACTTC. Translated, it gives CASSGQPWETQYF.

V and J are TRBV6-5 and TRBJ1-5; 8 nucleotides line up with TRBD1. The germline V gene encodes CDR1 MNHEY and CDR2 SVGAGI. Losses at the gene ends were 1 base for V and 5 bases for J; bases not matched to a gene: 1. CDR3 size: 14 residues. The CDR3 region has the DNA TGTGCCAGCAGTTACTACAGGGGGGATCAGCCCCAGCATTTT. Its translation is CASSYYRGDQPQHF.

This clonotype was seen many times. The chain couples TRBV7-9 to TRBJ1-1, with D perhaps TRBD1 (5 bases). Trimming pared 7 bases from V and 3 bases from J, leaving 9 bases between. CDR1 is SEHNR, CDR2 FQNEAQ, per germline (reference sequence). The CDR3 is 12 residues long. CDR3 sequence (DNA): TGTGCCAGCACCATACAGGACACTGAAGCTTTCTTT. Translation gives CASTIQDTEAFF.

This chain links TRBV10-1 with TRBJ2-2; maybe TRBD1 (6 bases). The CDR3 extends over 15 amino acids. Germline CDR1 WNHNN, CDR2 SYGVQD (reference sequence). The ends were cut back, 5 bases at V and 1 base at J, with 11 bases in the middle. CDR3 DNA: TGCGCCAGCAGTACCGACAGGTGGAACACCGGGGAGCTGTTTTTT. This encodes CASSTDRWNTGELFF.

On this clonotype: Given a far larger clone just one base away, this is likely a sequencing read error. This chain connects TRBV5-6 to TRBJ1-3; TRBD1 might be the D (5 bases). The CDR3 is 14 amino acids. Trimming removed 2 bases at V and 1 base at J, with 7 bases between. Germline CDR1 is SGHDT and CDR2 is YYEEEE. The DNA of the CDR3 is TGTGCCAGCAGCTTCGCAGGGTCTGGAAACACCATATATTTT. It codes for CASSFAGSGNTIYF.

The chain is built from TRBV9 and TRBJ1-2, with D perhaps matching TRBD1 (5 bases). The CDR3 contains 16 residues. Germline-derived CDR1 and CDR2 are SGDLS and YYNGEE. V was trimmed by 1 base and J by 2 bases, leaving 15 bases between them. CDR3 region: CASSVIPGLGNYGYTF. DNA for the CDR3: TGTGCCAGCAGCGTAATACCGGGACTGGGAAACTATGGCTACACCTTC.

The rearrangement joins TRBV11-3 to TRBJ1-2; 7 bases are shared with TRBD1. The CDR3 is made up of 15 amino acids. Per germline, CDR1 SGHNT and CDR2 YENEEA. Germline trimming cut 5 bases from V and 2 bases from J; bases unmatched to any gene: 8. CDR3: CASSLGQRLNYGYTF. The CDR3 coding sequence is TGTGCCAGCAGCCTGGGACAGAGGCTGAACTATGGCTACACCTTC.

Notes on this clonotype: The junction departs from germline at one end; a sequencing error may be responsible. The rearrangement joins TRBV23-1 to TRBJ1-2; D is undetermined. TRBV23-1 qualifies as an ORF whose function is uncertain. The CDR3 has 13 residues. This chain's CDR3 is CASSQLARYGYTF. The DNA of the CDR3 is TGTGCCAGCAGTCAATTGGCGCGGTATGGCTACACCTTC.

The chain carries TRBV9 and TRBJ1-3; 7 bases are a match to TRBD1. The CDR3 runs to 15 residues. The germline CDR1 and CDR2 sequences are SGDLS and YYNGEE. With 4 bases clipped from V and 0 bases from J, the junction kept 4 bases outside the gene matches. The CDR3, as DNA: TGTGCCAGCAGCACACGGGACAGCTCTGGAAACACCATATATTTT. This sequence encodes CASSTRDSSGNTIYF.

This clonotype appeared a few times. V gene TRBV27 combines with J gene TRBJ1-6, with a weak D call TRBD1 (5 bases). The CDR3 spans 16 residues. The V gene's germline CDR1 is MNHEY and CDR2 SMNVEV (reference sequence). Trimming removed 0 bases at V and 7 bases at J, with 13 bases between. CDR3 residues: CASSLSIGGGNSPLHF. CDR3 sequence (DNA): TGTGCCAGCAGTTTATCGATTGGGGGTGGAAATTCACCCCTCCACTTT.

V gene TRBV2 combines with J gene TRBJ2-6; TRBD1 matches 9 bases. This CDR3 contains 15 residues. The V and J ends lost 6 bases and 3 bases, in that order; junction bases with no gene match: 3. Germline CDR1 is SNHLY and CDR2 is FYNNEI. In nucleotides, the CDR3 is TGTGCCAGCAGGGACAGGGGCTATGGGGCCAACGTCCTGACTTTC. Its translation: CASRDRGYGANVLTF.

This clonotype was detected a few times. The CDR3 loop reads CASLWTGFAHEQYF. CDR3 in DNA: TGTGCCAGCCTTTGGACAGGGTTCGCCCACGAGCAGTACTTC. The rearrangement joins TRBV7-9 to TRBJ2-7; TRBD1 agrees at 8 bases. CDR3 length equals 14 residues. The germline CDR1 and CDR2 sequences are SEHNR and FQNEAQ (reference sequence). V lost 8 bases, J lost 5 bases, and 11 bases stayed unmatched.

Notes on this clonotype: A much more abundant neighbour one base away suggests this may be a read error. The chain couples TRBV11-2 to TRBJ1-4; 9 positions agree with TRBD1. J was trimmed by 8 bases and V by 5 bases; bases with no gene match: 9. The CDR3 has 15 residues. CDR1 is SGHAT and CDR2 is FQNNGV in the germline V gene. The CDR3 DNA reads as TGTGCCAGCAGCCGGACCGGGACAGGGAACGAAAAACTGTTTTTT. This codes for CASSRTGTGNEKLFF.

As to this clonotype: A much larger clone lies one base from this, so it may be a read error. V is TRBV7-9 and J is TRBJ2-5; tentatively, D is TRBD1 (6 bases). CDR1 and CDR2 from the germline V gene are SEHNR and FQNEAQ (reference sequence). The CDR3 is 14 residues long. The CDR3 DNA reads TGTGCCAGCAGCTTAGAAACAGGGAGAGAGGCCCAGTACTTC. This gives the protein CASSLETGREAQYF.

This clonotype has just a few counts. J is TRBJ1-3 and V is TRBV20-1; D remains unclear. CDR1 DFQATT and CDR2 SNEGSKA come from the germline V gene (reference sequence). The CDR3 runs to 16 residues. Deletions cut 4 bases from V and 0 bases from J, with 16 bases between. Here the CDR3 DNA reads TGCAGTGCTACTCGGTCTTCGGCGAGCTCTGGAAACACCATATATTTT. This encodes CSATRSSASSGNTIYF.

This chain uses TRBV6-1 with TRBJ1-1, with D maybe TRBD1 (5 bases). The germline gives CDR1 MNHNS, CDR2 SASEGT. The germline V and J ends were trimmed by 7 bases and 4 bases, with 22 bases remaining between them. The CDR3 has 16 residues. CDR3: CASTLDRDSGSTEAFF. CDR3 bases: TGTGCCAGCACCCTAGACCGGGACTCAGGGAGCACTGAAGCTTTCTTT.

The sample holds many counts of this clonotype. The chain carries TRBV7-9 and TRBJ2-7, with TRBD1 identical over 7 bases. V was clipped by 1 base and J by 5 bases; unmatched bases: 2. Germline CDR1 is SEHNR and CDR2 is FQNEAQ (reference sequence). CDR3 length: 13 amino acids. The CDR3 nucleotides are TGTGCCAGCAGCTTAGAAGGGGGCCACGAGCAGTACTTC. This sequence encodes CASSLEGGHEQYF.

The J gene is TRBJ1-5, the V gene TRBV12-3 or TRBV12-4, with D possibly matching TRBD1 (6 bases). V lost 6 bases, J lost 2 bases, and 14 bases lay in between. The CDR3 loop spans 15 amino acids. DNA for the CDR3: TGTGCCAGCAGGGACAGCCGCTGGGGCAATCAGCCCCAGCATTTT. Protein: CASRDSRWGNQPQHF.

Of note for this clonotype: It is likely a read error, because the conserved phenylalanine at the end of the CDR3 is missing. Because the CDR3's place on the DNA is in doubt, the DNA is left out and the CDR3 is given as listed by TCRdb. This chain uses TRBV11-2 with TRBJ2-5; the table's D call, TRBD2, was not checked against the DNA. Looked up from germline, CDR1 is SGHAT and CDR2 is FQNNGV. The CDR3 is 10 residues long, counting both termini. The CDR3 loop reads CASSPGLEGY.

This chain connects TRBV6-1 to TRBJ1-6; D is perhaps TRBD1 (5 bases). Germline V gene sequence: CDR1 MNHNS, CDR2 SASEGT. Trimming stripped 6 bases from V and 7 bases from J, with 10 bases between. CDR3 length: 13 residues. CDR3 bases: TGTGCCAGCAGCGGACAACCAAATTCACCCCTCCACTTT. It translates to CASSGQPNSPLHF.

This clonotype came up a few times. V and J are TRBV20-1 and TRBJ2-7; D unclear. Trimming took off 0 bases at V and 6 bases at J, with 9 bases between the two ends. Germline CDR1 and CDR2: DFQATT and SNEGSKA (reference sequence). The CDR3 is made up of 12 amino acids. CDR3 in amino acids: CSARDYSAEQYF. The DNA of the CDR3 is TGCAGTGCTAGAGATTATTCCGCCGAGCAGTACTTC.

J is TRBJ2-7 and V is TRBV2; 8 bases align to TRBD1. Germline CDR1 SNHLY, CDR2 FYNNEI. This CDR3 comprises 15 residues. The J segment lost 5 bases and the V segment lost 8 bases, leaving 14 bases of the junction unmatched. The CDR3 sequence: CASVEVPDRANEQYF. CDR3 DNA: TGTGCCAGCGTTGAGGTACCGGACAGGGCCAACGAGCAGTACTTC.

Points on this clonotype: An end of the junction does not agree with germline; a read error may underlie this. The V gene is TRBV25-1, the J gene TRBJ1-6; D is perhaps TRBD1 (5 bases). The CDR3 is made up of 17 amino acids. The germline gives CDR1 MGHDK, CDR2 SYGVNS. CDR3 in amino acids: CASSEYLGGGRDSPPHF. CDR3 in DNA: TGTGCCAGCAGTGAATATCTTGGTGGGGGAAGGGATTCACCCCCCCACTTT.

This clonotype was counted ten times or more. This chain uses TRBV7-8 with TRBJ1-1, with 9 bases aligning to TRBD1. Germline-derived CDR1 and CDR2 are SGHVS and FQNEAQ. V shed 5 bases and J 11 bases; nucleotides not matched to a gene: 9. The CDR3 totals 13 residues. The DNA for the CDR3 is TGTGCCAGCAGCCCGAGGGACAGGGATCGCGCTTTCTTT. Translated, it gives CASSPRDRDRAFF.

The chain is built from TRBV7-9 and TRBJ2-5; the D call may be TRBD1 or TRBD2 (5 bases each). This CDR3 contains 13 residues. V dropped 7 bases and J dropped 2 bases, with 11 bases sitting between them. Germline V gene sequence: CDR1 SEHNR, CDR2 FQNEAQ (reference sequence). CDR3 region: CASTSGRQETQYF. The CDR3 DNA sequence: TGTGCCAGCACCTCGGGGCGGCAAGAGACCCAGTACTTC.

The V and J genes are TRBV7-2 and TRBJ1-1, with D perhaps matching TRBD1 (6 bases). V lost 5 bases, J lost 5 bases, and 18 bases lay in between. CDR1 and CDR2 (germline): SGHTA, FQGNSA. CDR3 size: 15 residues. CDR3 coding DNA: TGTGCCAGCAGCCGCTCCAGGGGTTCACGGACTGAAGCTTTCTTT. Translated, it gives CASSRSRGSRTEAFF.

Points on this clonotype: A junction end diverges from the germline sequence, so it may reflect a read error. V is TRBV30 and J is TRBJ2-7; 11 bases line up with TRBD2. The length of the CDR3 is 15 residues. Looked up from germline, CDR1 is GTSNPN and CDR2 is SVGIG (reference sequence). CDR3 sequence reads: CAWTVAGGPSYERYF. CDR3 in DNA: TGTGCCTGGACCGTAGCGGGAGGGCCTTCCTACGAGCGGTACTTC.

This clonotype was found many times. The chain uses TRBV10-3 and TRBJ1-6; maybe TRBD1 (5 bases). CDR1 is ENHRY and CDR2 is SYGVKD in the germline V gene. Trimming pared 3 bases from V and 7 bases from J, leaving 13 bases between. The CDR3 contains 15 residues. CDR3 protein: CAISDGGRQNSPLHF. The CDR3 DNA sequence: TGTGCCATCAGTGACGGGGGAAGACAAAATTCACCCCTCCACTTT.